These T cell receptor beta chains were read from a single sample in a study of T cells in Graves' hyperthyroidism and ophthalmopathy. TCRdb passed the multiplex PCR reads through MiXCR, listing each CDR3 protein once. The sample has 300,000 to 400,000 distinct CDR3 sequences, roughly 20% seen once. The sequenced sample consisted of blood. The origin of the receptors is a man aged 18 to 30 with Graves' ophthalmopathy. Both conserved end residues are part of each CDR3. The D gene is left open where the match is weak. Some rows mark clone size as missing; the rest say once, few, many or name a class of expanded clone.

d_call: .
j_call: TRBJ2-7
clone_size: many
v_call: TRBV5-1
cdr3_aa: CASSLRGASYEQYF
cdr3_nt: TGCGCCAGCAGCTTACGGGGGGCCTCCTACGAGCAGTACTTC

d_call: .
j_call: TRBJ1-3
clone_size: .
v_call: TRBV2
cdr3_aa: CASKTTRSSGNTIYF
cdr3_nt: TGTGCCAGCAAAACGACCCGGAGCTCTGGAAACACCATATATTTT

d_call: TRBD2
j_call: TRBJ2-2
clone_size: few
v_call: TRBV3-1
cdr3_aa: CASSQDYRGVFGELFF
cdr3_nt: TGTGCCAGCAGCCAAGACTACCGGGGGGTCTTCGGGGAGCTGTTTTTT

d_call: .
j_call: TRBJ2-1
clone_size: few
v_call: TRBV19
cdr3_aa: CASSIVGDYNEQFF
cdr3_nt: TGTGCCAGTAGTATTGTTGGGGACTACAATGAGCAGTTCTTC

d_call: .
j_call: TRBJ1-5
clone_size: many
v_call: TRBV7-8
cdr3_aa: CASSLGAANPQHF
cdr3_nt: TGTGCCAGCAGCTTAGGGGCGGCTAACCCCCAGCATTTT

d_call: .
j_call: TRBJ2-1
clone_size: .
v_call: TRBV10-2
cdr3_aa: CASSTGQGWNNEQFF
cdr3_nt: TGCGCCAGCAGCACCGGACAAGGCTGGAACAATGAGCAGTTCTTC

d_call: .
j_call: TRBJ1-2
clone_size: many
v_call: TRBV5-1
cdr3_aa: CASSLQGEAGYTF
cdr3_nt: TGCGCCAGCAGCTTGCAGGGAGAAGCTGGCTACACCTTC

d_call: TRBD2
j_call: TRBJ2-3
clone_size: once
v_call: TRBV12-3/TRBV12-4
cdr3_aa: CASSLQTSGGAGPDTQYF
cdr3_nt: TGTGCCAGCTCACTGCAGACTAGCGGGGGGGCTGGGCCAGATACGCAGTATTTT

d_call: .
j_call: TRBJ1-5
clone_size: many
v_call: TRBV7-9
cdr3_aa: CASSLAGHSNQPQHF
cdr3_nt: TGTGCCAGCAGCTTAGCGGGACATAGCAATCAGCCCCAGCATTTT

d_call: TRBD1
j_call: TRBJ1-2
clone_size: .
v_call: TRBV6-1
cdr3_aa: CASSDGQDYGYTF
cdr3_nt: TGTGCCAGCAGTGACGGACAGGACTATGGCTACACCTTC

d_call: TRBD1
j_call: TRBJ2-5
clone_size: few
v_call: TRBV5-1
cdr3_aa: CASSLEDRGRTQYF
cdr3_nt: TGCGCCAGCAGCTTGGAGGACAGGGGACGGACCCAGTACTTC

d_call: TRBD2
j_call: TRBJ2-3
clone_size: .
v_call: TRBV9
cdr3_aa: CASSALAGPGGTQYF
cdr3_nt: TGTGCCAGCAGCGCCCTAGCGGGGCCCGGAGGTACGCAGTATTTT

d_call: .
j_call: TRBJ1-5
clone_size: .
v_call: TRBV4-1
cdr3_aa: CASSQEGGVQPQHF
cdr3_nt: TGCGCCAGCAGCCAGGAGGGGGGAGTTCAGCCCCAGCATTTT

d_call: TRBD1
j_call: TRBJ1-5
clone_size: many
v_call: TRBV20-1
cdr3_aa: CSARRTGGQPQHF
cdr3_nt: TGCAGTGCCCGCCGGACAGGGGGTCAGCCCCAGCATTTT

d_call: .
j_call: TRBJ1-2
clone_size: .
v_call: TRBV20-1
cdr3_aa: CSASSVSNYGYTF
cdr3_nt: TGCAGTGCTAGCTCGGTCTCTAACTATGGCTACACCTTC

d_call: .
j_call: TRBJ1-2
clone_size: many
v_call: TRBV2
cdr3_aa: CASSVGHQNYGYTF
cdr3_nt: TGTGCCAGCAGTGTTGGGCACCAAAACTATGGCTACACCTTC

d_call: .
j_call: TRBJ2-2
clone_size: few
v_call: TRBV7-8
cdr3_aa: CASDSRQTNTGELFF
cdr3_nt: TGTGCCAGCGATTCCAGACAGACGAACACCGGGGAGCTGTTTTTT

d_call: .
j_call: TRBJ2-2
clone_size: few
v_call: TRBV18
cdr3_aa: CASSPTADGELFF
cdr3_nt: TGTGCCAGCTCACCAACAGCGGACGGGGAGCTGTTTTTT

d_call: TRBD2
j_call: TRBJ2-3
clone_size: .
v_call: TRBV7-2
cdr3_aa: CASSLASGSGTDTQYF
cdr3_nt: TGTGCCAGCAGCTTAGCTAGCGGGAGTGGTACAGATACGCAGTATTTT

d_call: .
j_call: TRBJ1-5
clone_size: few
v_call: TRBV28
cdr3_aa: CASNMGGGGEPQHF
cdr3_nt: TGTGCCAGCAATATGGGGGGAGGGGGAGAGCCCCAGCATTTT

d_call: TRBD1
j_call: TRBJ2-7
clone_size: .
v_call: TRBV5-6
cdr3_aa: CASRTQGSDEQYF
cdr3_nt: TGTGCCAGCCGGACACAGGGGTCCGACGAGCAGTACTTC

d_call: TRBD2
j_call: TRBJ2-7
clone_size: few
v_call: TRBV7-9
cdr3_aa: CASSLMVAGAHEQYF
cdr3_nt: TGTGCCAGCAGCTTAATGGTAGCGGGGGCCCACGAGCAGTACTTC

d_call: TRBD2
j_call: TRBJ2-1
clone_size: many
v_call: TRBV11-3
cdr3_aa: CASSLRGLAGGNEQFF
cdr3_nt: TGTGCCAGCAGCTTACGGGGACTAGCGGGGGGGAATGAGCAGTTCTTC

d_call: .
j_call: TRBJ2-3
clone_size: .
v_call: TRBV5-1
cdr3_aa: CASTPDSDTQYF
cdr3_nt: TGCGCCAGCACCCCCGACAGTGACACGCAGTATTTT

d_call: .
j_call: TRBJ2-7
clone_size: .
v_call: TRBV29-1
cdr3_aa: CSVATTGYEQYF
cdr3_nt: TGCAGCGTTGCCACTACGGGCTACGAGCAGTACTTC

d_call: TRBD1
j_call: TRBJ2-1
clone_size: .
v_call: TRBV5-1
cdr3_aa: CASSRIPGQGSYNEQFF
cdr3_nt: TGCGCCAGCAGCCGGATCCCGGGACAGGGCTCCTACAATGAGCAGTTCTTC

d_call: TRBD2
j_call: TRBJ2-2
clone_size: many
v_call: TRBV6-1
cdr3_aa: CASSLGTSGNTGELFF
cdr3_nt: TGTGCCAGCAGTTTGGGGACTAGCGGGAACACCGGGGAGCTGTTTTTT